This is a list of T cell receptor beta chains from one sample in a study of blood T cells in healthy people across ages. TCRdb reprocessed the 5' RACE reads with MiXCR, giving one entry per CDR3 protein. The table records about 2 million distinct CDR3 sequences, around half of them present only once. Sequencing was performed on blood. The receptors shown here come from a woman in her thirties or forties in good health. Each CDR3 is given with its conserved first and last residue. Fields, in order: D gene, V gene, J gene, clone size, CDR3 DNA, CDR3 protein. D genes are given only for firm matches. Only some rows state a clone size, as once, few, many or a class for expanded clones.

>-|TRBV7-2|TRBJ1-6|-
TGTGCCAGCAGCGGGCAGATATATAATTCACCCCTCCACTTT
CASSGQIYNSPLHF
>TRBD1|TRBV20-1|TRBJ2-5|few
TGCAGTGCTATCGGACAGGGGGCCTTAGAGACCCAGTACTTC
CSAIGQGALETQYF
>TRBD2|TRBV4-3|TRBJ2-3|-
TGCGCCAGCAGCCAAACCGCGGGGGGCTTAAATACGCAGTATTTT
CASSQTAGGLNTQYF
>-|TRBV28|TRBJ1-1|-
TGTGCCAGCAGGCTGGACGGGGCAGCTTTCTTT
CASRLDGAAFF
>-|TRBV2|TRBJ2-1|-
TGTGCCAACGACTCCCCAGGGGCAGGTGAGCAGTTCTTC
CANDSPGAGEQFF
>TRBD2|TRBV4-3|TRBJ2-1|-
TGCGCCAGCAGCCAAGATCTAGCGGGGGGGCCCAGCGGTGAGCAGTTCTTC
CASSQDLAGGPSGEQFF
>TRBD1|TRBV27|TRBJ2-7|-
TGTGCCAGCAGGGGGACAGACCTTATTGAGCAGTACTTC
CASRGTDLIEQYF
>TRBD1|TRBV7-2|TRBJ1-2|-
TGTGCCAGCAGCTTAAAAAAGACTTCCCAGGGGGGAGCGTATGGCTACACCTTC
CASSLKKTSQGGAYGYTF
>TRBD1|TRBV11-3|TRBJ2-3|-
TGTGCCAGCAGGACATCGGCTCTATCGGCGACAGGGGGATTTACAGATACGCAGTATTTT
CASRTSALSATGGFTDTQYF
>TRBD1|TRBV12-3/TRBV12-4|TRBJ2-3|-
TGTGCCAGCAGTCACCGGGACAGGAGATTACCTAGCACAGATACGCAGTATTTT
CASSHRDRRLPSTDTQYF
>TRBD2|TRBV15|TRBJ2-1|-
TGTGCCACCAGCAGAGATAATAGCGGGACCTACAATGAGCAGTTCTTC
CATSRDNSGTYNEQFF
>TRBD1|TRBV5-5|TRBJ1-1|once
TGTGCCAGCAGCGTTGACCAGGGGGGCAATGAAGCTTTCTTT
CASSVDQGGNEAFF
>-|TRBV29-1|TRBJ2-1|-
TGCAGCGTTGGGGTGGGACCAAGCTCCTACAATGAGCAGTTCTTC
CSVGVGPSSYNEQFF
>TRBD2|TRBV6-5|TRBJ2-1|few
TGTGCCAGCAGTTACCCGGGACTAGCGGGGGCCGTGTACAATGAGCAGTTCTTC
CASSYPGLAGAVYNEQFF
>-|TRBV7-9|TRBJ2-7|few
TGTGCCAGCAGCTTAGCGCAGGGAACCTACGAGCAGTACTTC
CASSLAQGTYEQYF
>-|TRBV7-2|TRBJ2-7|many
TGTGCCAGCAGCTCCCGCCTCGAGCAGTACTTC
CASSSRLEQYF
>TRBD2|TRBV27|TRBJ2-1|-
TGTGCCAGCAGTTTTCCGTCGAGCGGGGGGGTGAGCTCCTACAATGAGCAGTTCTTC
CASSFPSSGGVSSYNEQFF
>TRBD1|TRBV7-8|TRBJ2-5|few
TGTGCCAGCAGCGTGACCGGGACAGAGTACCAAGAGACCCAGTACTTC
CASSVTGTEYQETQYF
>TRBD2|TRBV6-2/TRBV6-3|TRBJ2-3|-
TGTGCCAGCAGTTCACTAGCGGACTTACAAGATACGCAGTATTTT
CASSSLADLQDTQYF
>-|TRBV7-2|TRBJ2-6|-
TGTGCCAGCAGCCTAGAGACGGGCCGACACTCTGGGGCCAACGTCCTGACTTTC
CASSLETGRHSGANVLTF
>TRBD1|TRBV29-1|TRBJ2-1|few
TGCAGCGTTGAGACAGGGGTTTTCCATGAGCAGTTCTTC
CSVETGVFHEQFF
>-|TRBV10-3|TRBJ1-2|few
TGTGCCATCAGTGACAGTCACTATGGCTACACCTTC
CAISDSHYGYTF
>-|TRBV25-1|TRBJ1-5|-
TGTGCCAGCAGTGAAGGGGCAGGGTGGCAGCCCCAGCATTTT
CASSEGAGWQPQHF
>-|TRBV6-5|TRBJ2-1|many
TGTGCCAGCAGGGCTAGCTCCTACAATGAGCAGTTCTTC
CASRASSYNEQFF
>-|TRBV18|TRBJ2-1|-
TGTGCCAGCTCACCACCGGACGCAGGGCAGTGGTTCTTC
CASSPPDAGQWFF
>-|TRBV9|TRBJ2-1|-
TGTGCCAGCAGCGTAGATCTCGGGCCCCACGAGCAGTTCTTC
CASSVDLGPHEQFF
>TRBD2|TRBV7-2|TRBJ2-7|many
TGTGCCAGCAGTCCCGGACTAGCGGGGGGGGACTCCTACGAGCAGTACTTC
CASSPGLAGGDSYEQYF
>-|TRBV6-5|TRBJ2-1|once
TGTGCCAGCAGTTACTCGAACGAGGGTACCTCCTACAATGAGCAGTTCTTC
CASSYSNEGTSYNEQFF
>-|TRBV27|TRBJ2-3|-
TGTGCCAGCAGTCCCTACAGGGTCCTCACAGATACGCAGTATTTT
CASSPYRVLTDTQYF
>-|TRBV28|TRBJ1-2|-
TGTGCCAGCAGATCCAAAGGGTATGGCTACACCTTC
CASRSKGYGYTF
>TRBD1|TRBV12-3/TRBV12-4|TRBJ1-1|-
TGTGCCAGCAGTGGGGACAGTAAGAACACTGAAGCTTTCTTT
CASSGDSKNTEAFF
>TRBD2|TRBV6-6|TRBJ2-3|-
TGTGCCAGCAAAGAGCAGCGGGGAACAGATACGCAGTATTTT
CASKEQRGTDTQYF
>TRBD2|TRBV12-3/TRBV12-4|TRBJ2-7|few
TGTGCCAGCAGCCAAGGACTAGCGGGGCAAGGGGAGCAGTACTTC
CASSQGLAGQGEQYF
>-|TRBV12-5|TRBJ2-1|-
TGTGCTAGTGGTGACTGGGACAATGAGCAGTTCTTC
CASGDWDNEQFF
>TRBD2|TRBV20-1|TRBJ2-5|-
TGCAGTGCTAGTGCGGGGGACTACAATGAGCAGTACTTC
CSASAGDYNEQYF
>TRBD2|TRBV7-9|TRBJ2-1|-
TGTGCCAGCAGCTTACAACAGCTAGCGGGGGGGACACAGTTCTTC
CASSLQQLAGGTQFF
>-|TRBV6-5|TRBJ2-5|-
TGTGCCAGCAGTTACTCCTCGGCGGAGACCCAGTACTTC
CASSYSSAETQYF
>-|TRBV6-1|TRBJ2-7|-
TGTGCCAGCAGTGAAATTAGCTACGAGCAGTACTTC
CASSEISYEQYF
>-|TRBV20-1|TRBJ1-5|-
TGCAGTGTCAGGAGGGCCCTAAATCAGCCCCAGCATTTT
CSVRRALNQPQHF
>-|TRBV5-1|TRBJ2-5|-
TGCGCCAGCAGCTTATTGTCCAGGGGAAAGACCCAGTACTTC
CASSLLSRGKTQYF
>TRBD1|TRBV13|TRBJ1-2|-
TGTGCCAGCACCCAATCTACCGGGACAGTATTATATGGCTACACCTTC
CASTQSTGTVLYGYTF
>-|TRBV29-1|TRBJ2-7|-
TGCAGCGTCCAGGGTTACGAGGGAGAGCAGTACTTC
CSVQGYEGEQYF
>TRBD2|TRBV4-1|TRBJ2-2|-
TGCGCCAGCAGCCCCGTGACTAGCGGGGGGGTCGGGGAGCTGTTTTTT
CASSPVTSGGVGELFF
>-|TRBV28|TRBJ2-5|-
TGTGCCAGCAGTTCATCTACCGGGACTCTACAAGAGACCCAGTACTTC
CASSSSTGTLQETQYF
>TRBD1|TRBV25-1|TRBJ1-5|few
TGTGCCAGCAGTGAGTCCGACAGGGGCCAGCCCCAGCATTTT
CASSESDRGQPQHF
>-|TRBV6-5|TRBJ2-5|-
TGTGTCAGCAGTTACGCCTCGGGTAACAGGGTCGGGAAGACCCAGTACTTC
CVSSYASGNRVGKTQYF